Ten or more counts support the clone carrying this T cell receptor (beta chain). What it recognizes is unknown. These data originate in a study of T cells in Graves' hyperthyroidism and ophthalmopathy. Study-level findings and limits: Blood shared most expanded thyroid clonotypes above 0.001. A model of 13 V-J pairs discriminated ophthalmopathy from stable hyperthyroidism.

Researchers took RNA transcripts and amplified the TCR beta CDR3 regions from them. The HTBI primer set served for first-round RT-PCR of the TCR CDR3. MiXCR was run by TCRdb on the multiplex PCR reads, yielding one entry per CDR3 protein. The data show 400,000 to 550,000 distinct CDR3 sequences, approximately 15% seen once. Germline assignment: CDR1 WNHNN and CDR2 SYGVQD (reference sequence). The V and J ends lost 0 bases and 5 bases respectively, with 10 bases between them. The CDR3 is made up of 15 amino acids. Subjects aged 18 to 65 presented with newly diagnosed hyperthyroidism of less than 2 months' duration.

This TCR came from a woman aged 18-29 years with Graves' hyperthyroidism. The sample consisted of blood. V usage is TRBV10-1 and J usage is TRBJ2-2; D is possibly TRBD2 (5 bases). CDR3 nucleotide sequence: TGCGCCAGCAGTGAGTCGTCTACGGGAACCGGGGAGCTGTTTTTT. This gives the protein CASSESSTGTGELFF.